This T cell receptor (beta chain) was sequenced during a study of OX40 agonist ivuxolimab in advanced cancers. Produced via immunoSEQ multiplex PCR; TCRdb's table is partial and in-frame only. The table shows roughly 80,000 clones, with 75% to 90% occurring only once. This clone was observed a single time. The sequencing here drew on CD4+ or CD8+ T cells sorted from blood, taken in a trial of the OX40 agonist ivuxolimab. The clonotype comes from an adult with an advanced solid tumor such as melanoma, head and neck, liver or kidney cancer.

The CDR3 DNA reads TGTGCCAGCAGCTTAGAAAGTGCAGGGGGGAACACTGAAGCTTTCTTT. It codes for CASSLESAGGNTEAFF. The rearrangement joins TRBV7-6 to TRBJ1-1, with TRBD1 matching over 7 bases. V shed 1 base and J 1 base; nucleotides not matched to a gene: 6. The CDR3 contains 16 residues. Germline CDR1 SGHVS, CDR2 FNYEAQ.